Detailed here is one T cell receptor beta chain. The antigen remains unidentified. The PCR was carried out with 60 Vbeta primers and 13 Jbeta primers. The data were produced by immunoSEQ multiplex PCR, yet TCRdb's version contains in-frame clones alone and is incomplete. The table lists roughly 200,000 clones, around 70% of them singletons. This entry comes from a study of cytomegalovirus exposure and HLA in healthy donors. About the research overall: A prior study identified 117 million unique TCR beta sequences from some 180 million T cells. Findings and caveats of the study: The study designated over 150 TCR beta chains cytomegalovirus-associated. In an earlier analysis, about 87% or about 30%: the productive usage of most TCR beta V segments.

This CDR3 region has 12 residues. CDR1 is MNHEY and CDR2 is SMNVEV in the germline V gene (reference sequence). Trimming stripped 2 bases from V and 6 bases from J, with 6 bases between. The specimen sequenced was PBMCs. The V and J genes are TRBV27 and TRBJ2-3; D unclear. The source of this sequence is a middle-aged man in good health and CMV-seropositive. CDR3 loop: CASSLVGDTQYF. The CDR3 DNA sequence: TGTGCCAGCAGTTTAGTCGGTGATACGCAGTATTTT.